Listed below are T cell receptor beta chains from one sample, sequenced in a study of beta chain features in type 1 diabetes. Generated by immunoSEQ multiplex PCR, the TCRdb table keeps only in-frame clones and is missing some. The data contain 620,000 or so clones, about 14% of them singletons. The sample comprised naive CD4+ T cells from blood. These receptor sequences come from a man aged 18 to 29 in good health. Each CDR3 is given with its conserved first and last residue. Fields, in order: V gene, D gene, J gene, clone size, CDR3 protein, CDR3 DNA. A D gene is named only where the DNA matches it firmly. Expanded clones get a size class; other rows say once, few or many, or leave the size out.

>TRBV20-1|NA|TRBJ1-4|NA
CSADGRLKLFF
TGCAGTGCTGACGGACGTCTTAAGCTGTTTTTT
>TRBV10-3|NA|TRBJ2-5|few
CAISESGRDQETQYF
TGTGCCATCAGTGAGTCAGGCAGGGACCAAGAGACCCAGTACTTC
>TRBV5-4|NA|TRBJ1-1|NA
CASSPVLGGTEAFF
TGTGCCAGCAGCCCGGTTCTGGGGGGGACTGAAGCTTTCTTT
>TRBV10-3|NA|TRBJ2-7|NA
CAISVTTAYEQYF
TGTGCCATCAGTGTCACGACAGCCTACGAGCAGTACTTC
>TRBV4-1|NA|TRBJ1-1|NA
CASSQASASRNTEAFF
TGCGCCAGCAGCCAAGCCTCAGCCAGCAGGAACACTGAAGCTTTCTTT
>TRBV10-2|NA|TRBJ1-1|few
CASSDRAGWNTEAFF
TGCGCCAGCAGTGACAGGGCAGGTTGGAACACTGAAGCTTTCTTT
>TRBV6-5|NA|TRBJ1-5|NA
CASSPSGLSNQPQHF
TGTGCCAGCAGTCCTTCGGGGCTTAGCAATCAGCCCCAGCATTTT
>TRBV7-8|NA|TRBJ2-7|few
CASSPGRAGSPSYEQYF
TGTGCCAGCAGCCCAGGTCGGGCAGGCAGCCCGTCCTACGAGCAGTACTTC
>TRBV18|TRBD2|TRBJ2-7|NA
CASSPLSGGPHEQYF
TGTGCCAGCTCACCACTTTCGGGAGGGCCCCACGAGCAGTACTTC
>TRBV2|NA|TRBJ1-1|NA
CASRARAANTEAFF
TGTGCCAGCAGGGCAAGGGCCGCGAACACTGAAGCTTTCTTT
>TRBV12-5|TRBD1|TRBJ1-1|few
CASGLVLGQGTTEAFF
TGTGCTAGTGGTTTGGTACTAGGACAGGGGACCACTGAAGCTTTCTTT
>TRBV20-1|NA|TRBJ1-1|NA
CSKRGLTEAFF
TGCAGTAAGAGGGGTTTGACTGAAGCTTTCTTT